Below are 11 T cell receptor beta chains sequenced from a single sample in a study of identical twins (dated by TCRdb to the mid-2010s). Library construction relied on 5' RACE. TCRdb records Illumina HiSeq 2000 as the sequencer. TCRdb ran its own pipeline on the public reads, namely fastp trimming at Q25 and MiXCR clone calling, and kept in-frame beta chains. Identical CDR3 proteins give one entry, which carries the most common genes and DNA. The sample table holds under 500,000 distinct CDR3 sequences, of which about 13% were seen once. Approximately 1% of the sample is in the top ten clones. A further study also used this sample, focusing on yellow fever vaccine responses in identical twins.

Sequenced material: CD4+ T cells sorted from blood. The receptors were sampled from a woman aged 18-30 years in good health.

V is TRBV30 and J is TRBJ2-7; maybe TRBD2 (7 bases). Looked up from germline, CDR1 is GTSNPN and CDR2 is SVGIG (reference sequence). Trimming left V 5 bases short and J 1 base short, with 15 bases between. This CDR3 spans 14 amino acids. In DNA form, the CDR3 reads TGTGCCTGGGGGGGAGGGGGTTGGTCCTACGAGCAGTACTTC. Encoded protein: CAWGGGGWSYEQYF.

J is TRBJ2-5 and V is TRBV15, with no clear D. The CDR3 extends over 15 amino acids. V was cut by 0 bases and J by 4 bases, with 12 bases left in between. CDR1 LNHNV and CDR2 YYDKDF come from the germline V gene (reference sequence). The CDR3 protein is CATSRDLRQSETQYF. The CDR3 coding sequence is TGTGCCACCAGCAGAGATCTGAGACAATCAGAGACCCAGTACTTC.

This chain connects TRBV24-1 to TRBJ2-2, with D possibly being TRBD1 (6 bases). Germline values: CDR1 KGHDR, CDR2 SFDVKD. Trimming pared 5 bases from V and 5 bases from J, leaving 20 bases between. The CDR3 loop spans 17 amino acids. The CDR3 sequence: CATSAPSGRDITGELFF. CDR3 coding DNA: TGTGCCACCAGTGCACCCAGTGGAAGGGACATAACCGGGGAGCTGTTTTTT.

This sequence joins TRBV5-6 and TRBJ1-3; D unresolved. Germline CDR1 reads SGHDT; CDR2 reads YYEEEE. The length of the CDR3 is 15 residues. V lost 2 bases, J lost 0 bases, and 9 bases lay in between. Here the CDR3 DNA reads TGTGCCAGCAGCTTCTATAGCATCTCTGGAAACACCATATATTTT. It is translated as CASSFYSISGNTIYF.

This clonotype was picked up a small number of times. V usage is TRBV3-1 and J usage is TRBJ1-6, with D hard to call. V was pared by 4 bases and J by 7 bases, with 5 bases between. Germline CDR1 LGHDT, CDR2 YNNKEL (reference sequence). CDR3 length equals 12 residues. In DNA form, the CDR3 reads TGTGCCAGCAGCCCCGTCAATTCACCCCTCCACTTT. Its protein is CASSPVNSPLHF.

This CDR3 is CASSAIDREGTEAFF. CDR3 coding DNA: TGTGCCAGCAGTGCGATCGACAGGGAGGGCACTGAAGCTTTCTTT. J is TRBJ1-1 and V is TRBV6-1; 7 nucleotides line up with TRBD1. The CDR3 has 15 amino acids. CDR1 is MNHNS and CDR2 is SASEGT in the germline V gene. Trimming took 4 bases from V and 4 from J; bases not matched to a gene: 9.

This clonotype was detected only a few times. The chain joins TRBV5-1 to TRBJ2-1; 10 bases map to TRBD2. The CDR3 totals 17 residues. Per germline, CDR1 SGHRS and CDR2 YFSETQ. V lost 1 base, J lost 5 bases, and 9 bases stayed unmatched. The CDR3 coding sequence is TGCGCCAGCAGCTTGTCTTCAGCGGGAGGGCCGGACAATGAGCAGTTCTTC. The encoded protein is CASSLSSAGGPDNEQFF.

This clonotype was observed once. This chain links TRBV7-2 with TRBJ2-3; no clear D gene. The ends were cut back, 4 bases at V and 8 bases at J, with 22 bases in the middle. The CDR3 extends over 16 amino acids. Germline V lookup: CDR1 SGHTA, CDR2 FQGNSA. This chain's CDR3 is CASSSPTALRAGTQYF. CDR3 nucleotides: TGTGCCAGCAGCTCCCCCACGGCCCTACGAGCAGGTACGCAGTATTTT.

A single count supports this clonotype. V is TRBV2 and J is TRBJ1-1, with 7 nucleotides matching TRBD1. CDR3 length equals 15 residues. Per germline, CDR1 SNHLY and CDR2 FYNNEI. Losses at the gene ends were 4 bases for V and 1 base for J; bases not matched to a gene: 6. Written as DNA, the CDR3 is TGTGCCAGCAGTGGATTTACAGGGGCGAACACTGAAGCTTTCTTT. Amino acids: CASSGFTGANTEAFF.

Comments on this clonotype: Germline and junction disagree at one end, which may indicate a read error. This chain joins TRBV29-1 and TRBJ2-3; D gene uncertain. The CDR3 loop spans 16 amino acids. The germline V gene has CDR1 SQVTM and CDR2 ANQGSEA. The CDR3 loop is CSVEDKAPTWPYTQYF. The CDR3, as DNA: TGCAGCGTCGAAGACAAGGCCCCTACCTGGCCATATACGCAGTATTTT.

This clonotype has a count of ten or more. The V and J genes are TRBV7-2 and TRBJ1-6; the match to TRBD1 covers 8 bases. This CDR3 comprises 14 residues. V was clipped by 6 bases and J by 5 bases; unmatched bases: 3. CDR1 is SGHTA, CDR2 FQGNSA, per germline. CDR3 residues: CASRTGVDNSPLHF. CDR3 DNA: TGTGCCAGCAGGACAGGGGTGGATAATTCACCCCTCCACTTT.